Listed below are T cell receptor beta chains from one sample, sequenced in a study of blood T cell repertoires in COVID-19. The table came from immunoSEQ multiplex PCR; TCRdb's copy has only in-frame clones and leaves some out. The data hold about 210,000 clones, with roughly 90% observed a single time. Specimen: PBMCs or T cells enriched from blood (not recorded which). Receptor source: a woman aged 18 to 35 who had recovered from COVID-19. Each CDR3 is given with its conserved first and last residue. The D gene is left open where the match is weak. Some rows have no size entry. The others give once, few or many, or a class for an expanded clone.

V	J	size	D	CDR3	DNA
TRBV5-1	TRBJ2-5	-	-	CASSLAGGPQETQYF	TGCGCCAGCAGCTTGGCTGGTGGGCCGCAGGAGACCCAGTACTTC
TRBV11-3	TRBJ2-7	-	-	CASSFTGDRQYF	TGTGCCAGCAGCTTTACCGGGGATAGGCAGTACTTC
TRBV5-1	TRBJ2-1	-	TRBD1	CASSPAGTGIYNEQFF	TGCGCCAGCAGTCCGGCCGGGACAGGGATCTACAATGAGCAGTTCTTC
TRBV5-1	TRBJ2-3	-	-	CASSMGQAATDTQYF	TGCGCCAGCAGTATGGGGCAGGCCGCCACAGATACGCAGTATTTT
TRBV3-1/TRBV3-2	TRBJ1-1	-	-	CASSQLQGATEAFF	TGTGCCAGCAGCCAACTACAGGGTGCGACTGAAGCTTTCTTT
TRBV27	TRBJ1-5	-	-	CASSLEEPEQALGQPQHF	TGTGCCAGCAGTTTGGAGGAGCCCGAACAAGCGCTGGGTCAGCCCCAGCATTTT
TRBV6-5	TRBJ1-5	-	TRBD1	CASSRGRNQPQHF	TGTGCCAGCAGCAGGGGGCGCAATCAGCCCCAGCATTTT
TRBV13	TRBJ1-1	-	-	CASSSPIRGAATEAFF	TGTGCCAGCAGCTCCCCAATCAGGGGCGCGGCCACTGAAGCTTTCTTT
TRBV15	TRBJ1-6	-	-	CATSRDFIGNSPLHF	TGTGCCACCAGCAGAGACTTCATCGGTAATTCACCCCTCCACTTT
TRBV30	TRBJ1-1	once	-	CAWTSTGANTEAFF	TGTGCCTGGACCTCAACAGGAGCGAACACTGAAGCTTTCTTT
TRBV7-8	TRBJ1-1	-	-	CASSLERSTEAFF	TGTGCCAGCAGCTTAGAAAGGAGCACTGAAGCTTTCTTT
TRBV5-1	TRBJ1-2	-	-	CASSLDGKNTF	TGCGCCAGCAGCTTGGACGGGAAAAACACCTTC
TRBV3-1/TRBV3-2	TRBJ1-4	-	-	CASSQFATGRGSEKLFF	TGTGCCAGCAGCCAATTTGCCACAGGGAGAGGGAGTGAAAAACTGTTTTTT
TRBV6-5	TRBJ1-1	-	TRBD1	CASSPRGVGEAFF	TGTGCCAGCAGCCCCAGGGGGGTGGGTGAAGCTTTCTTT
TRBV5-6	TRBJ2-7	few	-	CASSFGGFASYEQYF	TGTGCCAGCAGCTTCGGGGGATTTGCATCCTACGAGCAGTACTTC
TRBV5-6	TRBJ1-1	few	TRBD1	CASSFGGGDTEAFF	TGTGCCAGCAGCTTTGGAGGGGGCGACACTGAAGCTTTCTTT
TRBV28	TRBJ1-6	-	-	CASTDNNSPLHF	TGTGCCAGCACAGACAATAATTCACCCCTCCACTTT
TRBV27	TRBJ2-1	-	TRBD1	CASSKMTGRINEQFF	TGTGCCAGCAGTAAAATGACAGGGAGAATCAATGAGCAGTTCTTC
TRBV7-9	TRBJ1-4	-	TRBD1	CASSPPRGQENEKLFF	TGTGCCAGCAGCCCCCCCCGGGGACAGGAGAATGAAAAACTGTTTTTT
TRBV2	TRBJ1-6	-	TRBD1	CASSSGTGEGSPLHF	TGTGCCAGCAGCTCCGGGACAGGGGAAGGGTCACCCCTCCACTTT
TRBV5-4	TRBJ2-7	once	TRBD2	CASSSGGALRGYEQYF	TGTGCCAGCAGCTCGGGGGGGGCCCTCCGGGGGTACGAGCAGTACTTC
TRBV21-1	TRBJ1-5	-	-	CASSKGTGGNQPQHF	TGTGCCAGCAGCAAAGGGACAGGGGGCAATCAGCCCCAGCATTTT
TRBV5-1	TRBJ1-2	-	-	CASSLAAGERANYGYTF	TGCGCCAGCAGCTTGGCGGCAGGGGAGAGGGCTAACTATGGCTACACCTTC
TRBV4-1	TRBJ1-2	-	-	CASSQSGQPYYGYTF	TGCGCCAGCAGCCAAAGCGGACAGCCCTACTATGGCTACACCTTC
TRBV2	TRBJ1-5	-	TRBD1	CASSPGGSGQPQHF	TGTGCCAGCAGTCCAGGGGGCTCTGGTCAGCCCCAGCATTTT
TRBV14	TRBJ2-7	-	-	CASSRVMWEQYF	TGTGCCAGCAGCCGCGTGATGTGGGAGCAGTACTTC
TRBV4-1	TRBJ1-2	-	TRBD1	CASSQRGQGGGYTF	TGCGCCAGCAGCCAAAGGGGACAGGGAGGGGGCTACACCTTC
TRBV9	TRBJ2-1	-	TRBD2	CASSPTSGVSEQFF	TGTGCCAGTAGCCCGACTAGCGGGGTAAGTGAGCAGTTCTTC
TRBV12-5	TRBJ2-1	-	-	CASGLVRSEQFF	TGTGCTAGTGGTTTGGTAAGGAGCGAGCAGTTCTTC
TRBV10-1	TRBJ1-5	-	TRBD1	CASMWTGVPNSNQPQHF	TGCGCCAGCATGTGGACAGGGGTCCCAAATAGCAATCAGCCCCAGCATTTT
TRBV27	TRBJ1-5	-	-	CASSLAGERHQPQHF	TGTGCCAGCAGTTTAGCAGGGGAACGTCATCAGCCCCAGCATTTT
TRBV11-3	TRBJ1-2	once	-	CASSLREENYGYTF	TGTGCCAGCAGCTTAAGGGAGGAGAACTATGGCTACACCTTC
TRBV10-3	TRBJ1-1	-	-	CAISESRSQGGTEAFF	TGTGCCATCAGTGAGTCCCGGTCGCAGGGTGGCACTGAAGCTTTCTTT
TRBV10-3	TRBJ1-2	-	TRBD1	CAISGGTDYGYTF	TGTGCCATCAGTGGCGGGACAGACTATGGCTACACCTTC
TRBV25-1	TRBJ2-3	-	-	CASSWGADTQYF	TGTGCCAGCAGCTGGGGGGCAGATACGCAGTATTTT
TRBV7-3	TRBJ2-1	few	-	CASSPTAGLNEQFF	TGTGCCAGCAGCCCAACGGCGGGGCTCAATGAGCAGTTCTTC
TRBV5-1	TRBJ2-1	-	TRBD2	CASSPGSGGAYNEQFF	TGCGCCAGCAGCCCAGGTAGCGGGGGGGCTTACAATGAGCAGTTCTTC
TRBV4-2	TRBJ2-7	-	TRBD1	CASSPRQGAHEQYF	TGTGCCAGCAGCCCCCGACAGGGGGCCCACGAGCAGTACTTC
TRBV6-5	TRBJ2-1	-	TRBD1	CASSYPRQGRNEQFF	TGTGCCAGCAGTTACCCTAGACAGGGGAGGAATGAGCAGTTCTTC
TRBV23-1	TRBJ2-7	-	-	CASSQIGGNEQYF	TGCGCCAGCAGTCAGATAGGGGGAAACGAGCAGTACTTC
TRBV11-1	TRBJ1-5	-	TRBD1	CASSQDRKRNQPQHF	TGTGCCAGCAGCCAGGACAGGAAAAGAAATCAGCCCCAGCATTTT
TRBV11-2	TRBJ2-5	-	TRBD1	CASSPLIGTVEETQYF	TGTGCCAGCAGCCCCCTTATTGGGACAGTGGAAGAGACCCAGTACTTC
TRBV28	TRBJ1-6	-	-	CASSLNSGGSPLHF	TGTGCCAGCAGTTTAAATTCGGGGGGCTCACCCCTCCACTTT
TRBV6-5	TRBJ2-1	-	TRBD2	CASRGTSGESSEQFF	TGTGCCAGCAGGGGGACTAGCGGGGAATCTAGTGAGCAGTTCTTC
TRBV5-1	TRBJ1-4	-	-	CASSLGAYNEKLFF	TGCGCCAGCAGCTTGGGAGCTTATAATGAAAAACTGTTTTTT
TRBV21-1	TRBJ1-2	-	-	CASSKGPLRAAGNDYGYTF	TGTGCCAGCAGCAAAGGTCCGTTGAGGGCAGCCGGAAACGACTATGGCTACACCTTC
TRBV10-1	TRBJ2-7	-	TRBD2	CASGTSGSYEQYF	TGCGCCAGCGGGACTAGCGGGTCCTACGAGCAGTACTTC
TRBV2	TRBJ2-3	-	-	CASSEAGVWASTDTQYF	TGTGCCAGCAGTGAAGCCGGGGTATGGGCTAGCACAGATACGCAGTATTTT
TRBV2	TRBJ2-1	-	TRBD2	CASKRTSGGTTYNEQFF	TGTGCCAGCAAACGGACTAGCGGGGGGACAACCTACAATGAGCAGTTCTTC
TRBV29-1	TRBJ2-5	-	-	CSAAEAGVRETQYF	TGCAGCGCCGCCGAGGCAGGGGTTCGAGAGACCCAGTACTTC
TRBV5-1	TRBJ1-1	once	-	CASSSGQHTEAFF	TGCGCCAGCAGCTCTGGACAGCACACTGAAGCTTTCTTT
TRBV3-1/TRBV3-2	TRBJ2-5	-	-	CASSQEGAGQNKRTQYF	TGTGCCAGCAGCCAAGAGGGTGCAGGCCAGAACAAGAGAACCCAGTACTTC
TRBV5-1	TRBJ2-5	-	TRBD2	CASSPRGVESRETQYF	TGCGCCAGCAGCCCGCGGGGGGTGGAGAGTCGGGAGACCCAGTACTTC